This T cell receptor beta chain was sequenced in a study of T-cell reconstitution after alpha-beta-depleted transplantation in children. This clonotype was counted only a few times. Unique molecular identifiers were incorporated during preparation of the TCRbeta library. TCRdb independently ran MiXCR on the PCR reads; one entry per CDR3 protein. The profile shows under 350,000 distinct CDR3 sequences, roughly 9.5% of them singletons. Germline CDR1 is DFQATT and CDR2 is SNEGSKA (reference sequence). This CDR3 contains 16 residues. The trim removed 1 base at V and 3 bases at J, leaving 5 bases unmatched.

The sequence came from a human donor who donated a stem cell graft to a child with SCID. Sequenced material: PBMCs from the stem cell graft donor, taken from the stem cell graft. The chain employs TRBV20-1 and TRBJ2-2; TRBD1 agrees at 10 bases. CDR3 region: CSARVQDRGDTGELFF. CDR3 nucleotide sequence: TGCAGTGCTAGAGTCCAGGACAGGGGGGACACCGGGGAGCTGTTTTTT.